The source of this TCR beta chain is a study of CD8+ T cells in alopecia areata. Overall study results and limits: Lesional scalp, especially alopecia totalis/universalis, showed higher clonality than normal scalp. Researchers reported that TCR sharing among patients proved less clear than in mice, possibly HLA-linked.

Extraction and reverse transcription of RNA yielded cDNA as the sequencing template. Data came from immunoSEQ multiplex PCR; TCRdb stores just in-frame clones and leaves some out. The table lists some 95,000 clones, 35% to 45% of them singletons. V lost 7 bases and J lost 2; bases outside the gene matches: 8. CDR1 is MDHEN and CDR2 is SYDVKM in the germline V gene. The CDR3 length is 17 residues. Researchers picked out CD4+ and CD8+ T cells from PBMCs by sorting. About this clone: The target antigen is unknown.

The rearrangement links TRBV28 to TRBJ2-6, with 10 bases matching TRBD1. The origin of this receptor is a human donor with alopecia areata. Sequenced input: CD4+ T cells sorted from blood. The CDR3 is CASKATGGLTGANVLTF. The CDR3 DNA reads TGTGCCAGCAAGGCGACAGGGGGCCTTACTGGGGCCAACGTCCTGACTTTC.